The 2 T cell receptor beta chains in this list originate from one sample, sequenced in a study of CD8 T cells in Susac syndrome (dated 2019 in TCRdb). The library was made by the immunoSEQ multiplex PCR assay. RNA was extracted using the RNeasy kit, and roughly 0.5 to 1 ug of the RNA was reverse transcribed with random hexamers. TCRdb cleaned the public reads at Q25 with fastp, built clones with MiXCR and kept in-frame beta chains. Each CDR3 protein gets just one entry, which takes the most common genes and DNA from the rows behind it. The sample table contains some 220,000 distinct CDR3 sequences; only one count was recorded for about 95% of them. The leading ten clones occupy 0.075% to 0.095% of the sample. Specimen: CD4+ T cells from PBMCs. The source is a human donor with multiple sclerosis.

Here the CDR3 DNA reads TGTGCCAGCAGCGTGTCTCCGGGACAGCCCACGTTTTTT. It translates to CASSVSPGQPTFF. This chain links TRBV9 with TRBJ1-4, with 7 bases lining up with TRBD1. Germline CDR1 and CDR2: SGDLS and YYNGEE. V trimming: 2 bases; J trimming: 16 bases; junction bases outside the gene matches: 11. The CDR3 sequence is 13 residues long.

The chain recombines TRBV2 with TRBJ2-7, with D perhaps TRBD1 (5 bases). Germline CDR1 reads SNHLY; CDR2 reads FYNNEI. The germline V and J ends were trimmed by 5 bases and 3 bases, with 17 bases remaining between them. The CDR3 consists of 15 residues. CDR3 nucleotides: TGTGCCAGCAGTCTCCTTCAGGGATCCCTCTACGAGCAGTACTTC. Residues: CASSLLQGSLYEQYF.